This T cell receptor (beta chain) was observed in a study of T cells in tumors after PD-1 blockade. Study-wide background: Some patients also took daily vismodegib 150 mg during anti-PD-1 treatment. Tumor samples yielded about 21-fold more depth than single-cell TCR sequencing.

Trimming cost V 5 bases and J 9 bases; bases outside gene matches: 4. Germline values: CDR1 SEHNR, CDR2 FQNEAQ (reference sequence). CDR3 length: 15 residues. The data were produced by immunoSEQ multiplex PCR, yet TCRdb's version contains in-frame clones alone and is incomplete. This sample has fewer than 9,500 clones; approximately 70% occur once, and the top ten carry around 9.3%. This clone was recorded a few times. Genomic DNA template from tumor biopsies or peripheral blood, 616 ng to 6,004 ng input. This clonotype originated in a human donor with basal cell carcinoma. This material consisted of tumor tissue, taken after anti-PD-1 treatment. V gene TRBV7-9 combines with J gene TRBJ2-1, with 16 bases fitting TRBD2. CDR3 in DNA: TGTGCCAGCAGCGGGACTAGCGGGGGGGACATTGAGCAGTTCTTC. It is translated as CASSGTSGGDIEQFF.